The sample holds one count of the clone carrying this T cell receptor (beta chain). Germline V gene sequence: CDR1 MNHEY, CDR2 SMNVEV (reference sequence). The V and J ends lost 5 bases and 1 base respectively, with 12 bases between them. This CDR3 comprises 14 residues. This sample was included in a study of CD8 T cells in Susac syndrome. RNA was extracted with the RNeasy kit, and a quantity of about 0.5 to 1 ug was reverse transcribed using random hexamers. Amplification of TCR beta CDR3 was carried out by immunoSEQ multiplex PCR, which covered 54 Vbeta and 13 Jbeta segments. TCRdb redid the calling of the immunoSEQ multiplex PCR reads with MiXCR, one entry per CDR3 protein. The sample has 150,000 or so distinct CDR3 sequences, roughly 96% seen once.

This clonotype was sampled from a human donor with multiple sclerosis. Input material: CD8+ T cells from PBMCs. The chain links TRBV27 to TRBJ2-7; D remains unclear. CDR3: CASSIGPKSYEQYF. As DNA, the CDR3 is TGTGCCAGCAGTATTGGGCCAAAGTCCTACGAGCAGTACTTC.